These 14 T cell receptor beta chains originate from one sample sequenced in a study of somatic mutations in cytotoxic T cells in rheumatoid arthritis. Some clones are missing from TCRdb's copy, which holds only in-frame ones; the method was immunoSEQ multiplex PCR. The table has 15,000 to 20,000 clones, 70% to 80% seen once. The sample taken for sequencing was CD8+ T cells sorted from blood. These receptors were collected from an adult with rheumatoid arthritis.

The chain joins TRBV9 to TRBJ1-2, with D perhaps TRBD1 (5 bases). The CDR3 runs 14 residues. V shed 0 bases and J shed 5 bases, with 11 bases lying between them. Germline CDR1 and CDR2: SGDLS and YYNGEE. CDR3 amino acids: CASSVGTGGYGYTF. In nucleotides, the CDR3 is TGTGCCAGCAGCGTAGGAACAGGCGGGTATGGCTACACCTTC.

The chain has TRBV11-2 and TRBJ1-5; TRBD1 matches at 7 bases. This CDR3 region has 16 residues. Germline CDR1 reads SGHAT; CDR2 reads FQNNGV. V lost 1 base to trimming and J lost 7 bases; unmatched junction nucleotides: 10. The CDR3 protein is CASSLALAGGLQPQHF. CDR3 nucleotides: TGTGCCAGCAGCTTAGCGCTGGCAGGGGGTCTACAGCCCCAGCATTTT.

This clone was detected once. The CDR3, as DNA: TGTGCCAGCAGCGCCCGGGTAGCGGTCTCCTACAATGAGCAGTTCTTC. Its protein product is CASSARVAVSYNEQFF. The chain carries TRBV9 and TRBJ2-1, with D perhaps TRBD2 (6 bases). V was cut by 3 bases and J by 0 bases, with 13 bases left in between. The germline V gene has CDR1 SGDLS and CDR2 YYNGEE. The CDR3 totals 16 residues.

V and J are TRBV7-9 and TRBJ2-1, with TRBD1 as a possible D gene (5 bases). The CDR3 has 14 residues. The germline CDR1 and CDR2 sequences are SEHNR and FQNEAQ (reference sequence). V was shortened by 4 bases and J by 7 bases, with 14 bases between the two germline ends. CDR3: CASSWVGVRNEQFF. The CDR3 DNA reads TGTGCCAGCAGCTGGGTAGGGGTGAGAAATGAGCAGTTCTTC.

This clone is a singleton in its sample. This chain connects TRBV5-6 to TRBJ2-7, with D perhaps matching TRBD1 (5 bases). CDR1 and CDR2 from the germline V gene are SGHDT and YYEEEE. V lost 0 bases and J 2 bases, leaving 15 bases between the germline ends. The CDR3 loop spans 16 amino acids. The CDR3 loop reads CASSLDGRGWPYEQYF. The CDR3, as DNA: TGTGCCAGCAGCTTGGACGGTAGGGGCTGGCCCTACGAGCAGTACTTC.

On this clone: At the DNA level, this CDR3 is encoded by other sequences in the same sample as well. The chain combines TRBV27 with TRBJ2-3; D is unclear. Germline CDR1 reads MNHEY; CDR2 reads SMNVEV (reference sequence). Trimming cost V 0 bases and J 4 bases, with 5 bases left between them. The CDR3 consists of 13 residues. CDR3: CASSLSRPDTQYF. In DNA, the CDR3 is TGTGCCAGCAGTTTATCTAGGCCAGATACGCAGTATTTT.

This clone was observed a handful of times. The chain links TRBV27 to TRBJ2-7, with D unclear. This CDR3 is built from 13 residues. Trimming shortened V by 0 bases and J by 3 bases, and 6 bases separated the two germline ends. Germline-derived CDR1 and CDR2 are MNHEY and SMNVEV (reference sequence). The CDR3 coding sequence is TGTGCCAGCAGTTTATCTCCCGGCTACGAGCAGTACTTC. Encoded protein: CASSLSPGYEQYF.

J is TRBJ2-7 and V is TRBV4-1, with 10 bases aligning to TRBD1. Germline trimming cut 6 bases from V and 1 base from J; bases unmatched to any gene: 3. The CDR3 is 14 residues long. In germline, CDR1 is MGHRA, CDR2 YSYEKL. For the CDR3, the DNA is TGCGCCAGCAGACGACAGGGGGCTTCCTACGAGCAGTACTTC. Amino acid sequence: CASRRQGASYEQYF.

This CDR3 is CAIQQNPGTDTQYF. The CDR3 region has the DNA TGTGCCATTCAACAGAACCCGGGCACAGATACGCAGTATTTT. V and J are TRBV6-1 and TRBJ2-3; D is undetermined. Germline values: CDR1 MNHNS, CDR2 SASEGT. The CDR3 is 14 amino acids. Deletions cut 10 bases from V and 1 base from J, with 15 bases between.

This clone was seen a few times. V is TRBV4-2 and J is TRBJ2-3; TRBD2 matches at 13 bases. V shed 4 bases, J shed 8 bases, and the junction held 6 bases outside the gene matches. In germline, CDR1 is LGHNA, CDR2 YNFKEQ. There are 15 residues in the CDR3. This CDR3 reads CASSPGTSGASTQYF. The CDR3 DNA is TGTGCCAGCAGCCCTGGGACTAGCGGGGCTTCTACGCAGTATTTT.

The J gene is TRBJ2-7, the V gene TRBV27; D remains unclear. The CDR3 contains 12 residues. The germline V and J ends were trimmed by 8 bases and 0 bases, with 8 bases remaining between them. Germline lookup yields CDR1 MNHEY and CDR2 SMNVEV (reference sequence). CDR3 loop: CASFASSYEQYF. The CDR3, as DNA: TGTGCCAGCTTTGCGTCCTCCTACGAGCAGTACTTC.

V gene TRBV6-4 combines with J gene TRBJ2-3; D could derive from TRBD1 or TRBD2 (6 bases each). This CDR3 has 15 residues. From germline, CDR1 is MRHNA and CDR2 SNTAGT. Trimming pared 0 bases from V and 4 bases from J, leaving 11 bases between. CDR3: CASSDSAGEADTQYF. The CDR3 DNA follows: TGTGCCAGCAGTGACTCCGCAGGGGAGGCAGATACGCAGTATTTT.

This rearrangement joins TRBV28 to TRBJ1-2; D unclear. With 2 bases removed from V and 5 bases from J, the gap between germline ends came to 12 bases. From germline, CDR1 is MDHEN and CDR2 SYDVKM. The CDR3 totals 14 residues. In DNA, the CDR3 is TGTGCCAGCAGTTTAGGAGGGAAGCATTATGGCTACACCTTC. It is translated as CASSLGGKHYGYTF.

The chain employs TRBV29-1 and TRBJ1-2, with D maybe TRBD1 (5 bases). Trimming left V 5 bases short and J 9 bases short, with 22 bases between. The CDR3 length is 14 residues. From germline, CDR1 is SQVTM and CDR2 ANQGSEA. The CDR3 nucleotides are TGCAGCGTTACTAACCGGGACCGCGTCTGGAGCTACACCTTC. Amino acids: CSVTNRDRVWSYTF. The complete variable domain, with remaining parts taken from reference TRBV29-1 and TRBJ1-2, reads SAVISQKPSRDICQRGTSLTIQCQVDSQVTMMFWYRQQPGQSLTLIATANQGSEATYESGFVIDKFPISRPNLTFSTLTVSNMSPEDSSIYLCSVTNRDRVWSYTFGSGTRLTVV.